This T cell receptor beta chain was identified in a study of cytomegalovirus exposure and HLA in healthy donors (dated by TCRdb to 2017 to 2019). About the study as a whole: An earlier analysis of some 500 of the donors reported approximately 300 Gb of sequence data and approximately 110 million unique TCR beta sequences from about 200 million T cells. Among the approximately 400 genotyped donors, under 90% belonged to the genetic ancestry cluster associated with self-reported Caucasian donors. The study used immunosequencing to profile the T cell repertoires of 600 to 850 subjects and linked those repertoires to cytomegalovirus serostatus. The study was designed to test whether signatures of past pathogen exposure could be identified by cataloging public T cell receptors. A handful of DR-DQ haplotypes were treated as single units for association and clustering because of strong linkage in the cohort. A later analysis re-analyzed previously published TCR beta repertoires from approximately 700 donors and added high-resolution HLA genotyping to study TCR occurrence patterns. Donor age, sex, ethnicity and CMV serostatus were compiled together with the repertoire data. Class I and class II HLA loci were covered by the typing at four-digit resolution. An early release covering just under 650 HLA-typed donors comprised about 300 gigabases of sequencing data and tens of millions of unique TCR sequences. All discovery cohort repertoires had been generated using a single sequencing platform. Typing coverage varied by locus: about 629-640 donors for A, B, C, DRB1 and DQB1; roughly 500 for DQA1; 606 for DPA1; approximately 470 for DPB1. Across approximately 400 genotyped donors of the cohort, an average of about 240,000 unique TCR beta nucleotide sequences per donor were sequenced, and roughly a sixth of those sequences were non-productive. An earlier analysis of 587 of the donors used high-throughput TCR beta sequencing to judge whether each TCR beta V gene segment behaved as functional or pseudogenic. A separate validation cohort of some 130 different subjects was used in addition to the roughly 670-subject first cohort. A later genetic analysis used genome-wide SNP genotypes for 398 of the 666 donors, treating that subset as a discovery cohort. To predict cytomegalovirus infection status, the study brought together high-throughput TCR immunosequencing, statistical association of individual TCRs with disease status, and machine learning. In the later analysis, no new phenotypic data were used to find candidate immune exposures; instead, reliance was placed on TCR beta sequences and their occurrence across donors. Overall results and qualifications from the work: In the study, about 150 TCR beta chains were listed as associated with cytomegalovirus. Because HLA typing was missing for some donors at each locus, association tests included only the typed subset. In an earlier analysis of more than 500 of the donors, most TCR beta V segments appeared in productive rearrangements about 90% or about 30% of the time, broadly matching IMGT annotations. Correlated functional status among segregating V segments might be attributable to linkage disequilibrium, but an unknown experimental factor could not be ruled out. Presence/absence analyses assumed roughly uniform sequencing depth across donors, an assumption that may not hold. At a false discovery rate of 0.05, a later analysis linked under 20,000 TCR beta sequences to specific HLA alleles. A further reported finding was that TCR beta sequences accurately predicted the HLA-A and HLA-B alleles for most subjects in the first cohort. Several of the top co-occurrence clusters appeared to be linked to parvovirus B19, influenza, CMV and Epstein-Barr virus, according to a later analysis. The cohort was sequenced for TCR beta chains only, and without alpha or paired-chain data the features that could be detected were limited. Immune exposure information for the cohort was limited to CMV serostatus. In a later analysis, TCR association rates were found to vary across HLA loci, with the most associated TCRs seen for DRB1 alleles and the fewest for HLA-C alleles. Across donors, most TCR sequences were observed very rarely, whereas some public TCRs were present in many individuals. A later genetic analysis reported fewer N-insertions in productive TCRs among donors in an Asian-associated ancestry cluster than the roughly 700-donor mean. When HLA alleles, especially DR and DQ, strongly co-occurred, attributing TCR associations to individual alleles was difficult. The 87-base-pair reads could not distinguish some IMGT-functional V segments, including TRBV6-2 and TRBV6-3, so those segments were excluded. In vitro tests confirmed that a few of the cytomegalovirus-associated TCR beta chains recognize cytomegalovirus antigens. The sequencing pipeline was judged likely to have produced a cluster of highly shared sequence variants as a technical artifact. A later analysis found that HLA-associated TCR beta chains were more clonally expanded and had lower generation probabilities than equally common non-associated chains. The authors suggested that the approach could potentially be generalized to other disease states and immunological phenotypes. Because counts were too low, 15 to 20 rarely observed V segments, including chromosome 9 orphons, were left out of the earlier analysis of some 640 of the donors. Most CMV-associated TCR beta chains appeared to be HLA-restricted in a later analysis, and the HLA associations seemed to be driven largely by CMV exposure. V-gene and J-gene trimming of TCR beta chains was associated with a missense DCLRE1C variant in a later genetic analysis, and the association was replicated in an independent cohort. In both the original and validation cohorts, the classifier was reported to diagnose cytomegalovirus status with high specificity and sensitivity.

Points on this clone: There is no known antigen for this receptor. Per-nucleotide qualities are absent, and no much larger clonotype sits a single base away.

The library came from the immunoSEQ multiplex PCR assay. A mixture of 60 forward primers for TCR Vbeta segments and 13 reverse primers for TCR Jbeta segments was used in the multiplex PCR. The CDR3 region of rearranged TCR beta genes was amplified from genomic DNA by a multiplex PCR assay. The amplified TCR beta libraries were sequenced on the Illumina HiSeq System as 87-base-pair reads. In the paper's pipeline: A later analysis tallied around 80 million unique TCR beta chains across the 666 repertoires, and 10 million to 11 million of those chains were shared by two or more donors. Raw reads were error-corrected and collapsed into unique sequences by a nearest-neighbor algorithm in which closely related sequences were merged to remove PCR and sequencing errors. To assign V, D and J gene segments, CDR3 sequences were aligned to IMGT reference sequences. For a sequence to be retained, a match of at least six nucleotides to both a V gene segment and a J gene segment was required. A rearrangement counted as productive if the CDR3 had no stop codons and remained in frame with V and J, and every other rearrangement counted as non-productive. Following IMGT convention, CDR3 was defined as the stretch from the second conserved V-encoded cysteine to the conserved J-encoded phenylalanine. Sequences without an unambiguous match to a single V gene segment were excluded from the earlier analysis of 450 to 650 of the donors. An earlier analysis of 587 of the donors called V segments functional above 56.7% productive rearrangements and segregating when the between-donor standard deviation exceeded 5%. A statistical classification framework was developed to diagnose cytomegalovirus status using the catalog of TCR beta chain sequences. In a later analysis, TCR nucleotide sequences were compared against IMGT/GENE-DB human TR gene sequences so that V and J genes could be assigned. A later analysis assigned CDR3 sequences and most-parsimonious VDJ recombination scenarios with the TCRdist pipeline. In a later analysis, each TCR beta chain was defined by its CDR3 amino acid sequence together with its V-gene family, and reads without a unique V-gene family were excluded. In a later analysis, fewer than 600 highly shared, low-generation-probability nucleotide sequences were removed to address suspected cross-contamination and a sequencing artifact. A later analysis calculated a clonal expansion index for each public chain from normalized within-repertoire ranks of inferred template counts. A later analysis computed generation probabilities with a VDJ recombination model fitted to out-of-frame rearrangements, and checked the results against IGoR. A later analysis scored TCR-TCR, TCR-HLA and TCR-CMV co-occurrence with hypergeometric tests, applying a repertoire-size bias correction to TCR pairs. A later analysis estimated false discovery rates by permuting HLA or CMV assignments 20 times. In a later analysis, co-occurring TCRs were grouped with DBSCAN, and TCRdist sequence similarity was added when clustering was performed within HLA-allele-positive subsets. Repertoires with fewer than 30,000 or more than 120,000 public chains were left out of co-occurrence clustering, as were several repertoires with anomalous nucleotide sharing. TCRdb took over this immuneACCESS table, retaining in-frame rearrangements with V and J assigned. Such tables are incomplete; in checked studies, under half of the missing clones stem from an unresolved V gene, and the remainder is unexplained. V, J and clone size are taken as reported in that table, and D and trimming were inferred from the DNA itself. The sample table lists around 99,000 clones, over 75% of them with a count of one. Over 3% of the sample goes to the ten largest clones.

Counted from cysteine to phenylalanine, this CDR3 has 13 amino acids. Here the CDR3 DNA is all that survives: 39 bases in frame from base 1. Per the germline V gene, SQVTM is the CDR1 and ANQGSEA is the CDR2. Germline trimming: 5 bases from V, 5 bases from J; junction bases outside gene matches: 8. The cohort comprised more than 550 healthy bone marrow donors. At the time of sampling, all cohort members were nominally healthy, though unrecorded immune exposures were likely present. The donor tested CMV seronegative and was one of the 352 seronegative cohort members. Each donor provided a peripheral blood sample, and peripheral blood mononuclear cells were used for TCR beta sequencing. The Qiagen DNeasy Blood Extraction Kit was used to extract genomic DNA from the blood cell samples.

The chain couples TRBV29-1 to TRBJ2-5, with 7 bases in between that match TRBD2. The source of this sequence is a man between 35 and 55 years old in good health and CMV-seronegative. The sequenced sample consisted of PBMCs. The CDR3: CSVSGEGWETQYF. The nucleotide sequence is TGCAGCGTTAGCGGGGAGGGATGGGAGACCCAGTACTTC.